These 30 T cell receptor beta chains share one sample of origin, sequenced in a study of graft-versus-host responses after intestinal transplantation. Which antigens these TCRs recognize remains unknown. The data were produced by immunoSEQ multiplex PCR, yet TCRdb's version contains in-frame clones alone and is incomplete. Of just over 85,000 clones in the sample, 85% to 95% are singletons; the top ten hold roughly 0.39%. The sequencing here drew on unstimulated CD8+ T cells sorted from spleen or lymph node cells, taken before transplant. All receptors come from a human donor who was the organ donor for an intestinal transplant.

The DNA of the CDR3 is TGCGCCAGCAGCCAAGACCCCTTTTTTGACAGTAACTATGGCTACACCTTC. This sequence encodes CASSQDPFFDSNYGYTF. The V gene is TRBV4-1, the J gene TRBJ1-2, with D tentatively TRBD1 (5 bases). Germline loops: CDR1 MGHRA, CDR2 YSYEKL. The CDR3 runs 17 residues. V shed 0 bases and J shed 1 base, with 15 bases lying between them.

V usage is TRBV5-1 and J usage is TRBJ1-1; D unresolved. CDR1 is SGHRS, CDR2 YFSETQ, per germline. CDR3 length: 12 residues. V lost 0 bases, J lost 7 bases, and 7 bases lay in between. The CDR3 DNA reads TGCGCCAGCAGCTTGGATGGTAGTGAAGCTTTCTTT. Translation gives CASSLDGSEAFF.

The chain is built from TRBV27 and TRBJ1-4, with TRBD1 matching 8 bases. CDR3 length equals 13 residues. The trim removed 4 bases at V and 7 bases at J, leaving 2 bases unmatched. The germline gives CDR1 MNHEY, CDR2 SMNVEV (reference sequence). CDR3 sequence (DNA): TGTGCCAGCAGTTCTGGACAGGGTGAAAAACTGTTTTTT. Translated, it gives CASSSGQGEKLFF.

J is TRBJ1-5 and V is TRBV19, with TRBD1 as a possible D gene (5 bases). The V end lost 3 bases, the J end lost 2 bases, and 11 bases lay between the germline ends. Germline assignment: CDR1 LNHDA and CDR2 SQIVND (reference sequence). This CDR3 has 15 amino acids. For the CDR3, the DNA is TGTGCCAGTAGTATGGCGGGGCTTGGCAATCAGCCCCAGCATTTT. It encodes CASSMAGLGNQPQHF.

This rearrangement joins TRBV30 to TRBJ1-4; D remains ambiguous. V lost 6 bases, J lost 8 bases, and 10 bases lay in between. Germline CDR1 is GTSNPN and CDR2 is SVGIG (reference sequence). The CDR3 has 11 amino acids. The chain's CDR3 is CACSGGEKLFF. The CDR3 DNA sequence: TGTGCCTGCTCGGGTGGCGAAAAACTGTTTTTT.

This chain links TRBV7-8 with TRBJ1-4; 8 bases map to TRBD1. After removal of 5 bases from V and 7 bases from J, the junction contained 12 bases not matched to a gene. The CDR3 extends over 16 amino acids. Germline V gene lookup returns CDR1 SGHVS and CDR2 FQNEAQ. The CDR3 is CASSRTDRGRFEKLFF. DNA of the CDR3: TGTGCCAGCAGCAGAACAGACAGGGGCCGCTTTGAAAAACTGTTTTTT.

The chain couples TRBV9 to TRBJ2-5; TRBD2 agrees at 8 bases. The J call could be wrong; TRBJ2-7 is a better fit for the DNA end. Germline V lookup: CDR1 SGDLS, CDR2 YYNGEE. This CDR3 region has 15 residues. The CDR3 loop is CASSARGLADYEQYF. The CDR3 DNA is TGTGCCAGCAGCGCCCGAGGACTAGCTGACTACGAGCAGTACTTC.

This clone has more than one count but fewer than ten. This rearrangement joins TRBV7-6 to TRBJ1-4, with TRBD1 matching over 7 bases. Trimming at V came to 5 bases and at J to 7 bases, leaving 7 bases not matched to a gene. Germline V CDR1 and CDR2: SGHVS, FNYEAQ. The CDR3 sequence is 14 residues long. CDR3 bases: TGTGCCAGCAGCCTGACAGGGTATACTGAAAAACTGTTTTTT. Its protein product is CASSLTGYTEKLFF. The full variable domain, completed using reference TRBV7-6 and TRBJ1-4, is GAGVSQSPRYKVTKRGQDVALRCDPISGHVSLYWYRQALGQGPEFLTYFNYEAQQDKSGLPNDRFSAERPEGSISTLTIQRTEQRDSAMYRCASSLTGYTEKLFFGSGTQLSVL.

The chain has TRBV29-1 and TRBJ1-2; a possible D gene is TRBD1 (6 bases). V was pared by 1 base and J by 4 bases, with 13 bases between. The germline CDR1 and CDR2 sequences are SQVTM and ANQGSEA. The CDR3 runs to 14 residues. The CDR3 bases are TGCAGCGTTGAAGGGGACACCGAGGTCTATGGCTACACCTTC. It yields the protein CSVEGDTEVYGYTF.

This clone was recorded once. This chain links TRBV7-2 with TRBJ2-1; D ambiguous. The germline V gene encodes CDR1 SGHTA and CDR2 FQGNSA. The CDR3 is 15 residues long. Trimming stripped 0 bases from V and 5 bases from J, with 11 bases between. The CDR3 loop is CASSLAGRSNNEQFF. The CDR3 DNA follows: TGTGCCAGCAGCTTAGCAGGCAGGTCCAACAATGAGCAGTTCTTC.

This chain connects TRBV6-5 to TRBJ2-7, with a weak D call TRBD1 (5 bases). Germline CDR1 and CDR2: MNHEY and SVGAGI. V was trimmed by 5 bases and J by 1 base, leaving 9 bases between them. The CDR3 loop spans 13 amino acids. The CDR3 nucleotides are TGTGCCAGCAGTACTGGGGCTTCCTACGAGCAGTACTTC. This encodes CASSTGASYEQYF.

Only a few counts were recorded for this clone. The chain recombines TRBV5-4 with TRBJ2-7; TRBD2 agrees at 8 bases. After removal of 5 bases from V and 11 bases from J, the junction contained 6 bases not matched to a gene. Germline loops: CDR1 SGHNT, CDR2 YYREEE (reference sequence). CDR3 size: 11 residues. The CDR3 loop is CASSYLGGEYF. The CDR3 DNA is TGTGCCAGCAGTTACCTCGGGGGGGAGTACTTC. The variable domain in full, completed from reference TRBV5-4 and TRBJ2-7, reads ETGVTQSPTHLIKTRGQQVTLRCSSQSGHNTVSWYQQALGQGPQFIFQYYREEENGRGNFPPRFSGLQFPNYSSELNVNALELDDSALYLCASSYLGGEYFGPGTRLTVT.

This chain connects TRBV27 to TRBJ1-2, with D possibly matching TRBD1 (6 bases). The CDR3 contains 14 residues. Trimming took off 5 bases at V and 4 bases at J, with 14 bases between the two ends. In germline, CDR1 is MNHEY, CDR2 SMNVEV (reference sequence). In nucleotides, the CDR3 is TGTGCCAGCAGTGAGGGGGGGTCGATCTATGGCTACACCTTC. Translating gives CASSEGGSIYGYTF.

The sample holds one count of this clone. The chain is built from TRBV5-1 and TRBJ2-5; TRBD1 might be the D (6 bases). V was shortened by 5 bases and J by 1 base, with 12 bases between the two germline ends. The CDR3 covers 14 residues. From germline, CDR1 is SGHRS and CDR2 YFSETQ. The CDR3 region has the DNA TGCGCCAGCAGACGTACAGGGTCCCAAGAGACCCAGTACTTC. It yields the protein CASRRTGSQETQYF.

The chain combines TRBV2 with TRBJ2-7, with TRBD1 identical over 11 bases. With V trimmed by 3 bases and J by 2 bases, 6 bases remained unmatched. This CDR3 comprises 16 residues. Germline values: CDR1 SNHLY, CDR2 FYNNEI. CDR3: CASSDPGTGGTYEQYF. The CDR3 DNA reads as TGTGCCAGCAGTGACCCCGGGACAGGGGGGACCTACGAGCAGTACTTC.

The rearrangement joins TRBV2 to TRBJ1-2; 9 bases agree with TRBD1. The V gene's germline CDR1 is SNHLY and CDR2 FYNNEI. V shed 5 bases and J 4 bases; nucleotides not matched to a gene: 5. The CDR3 spans 14 residues. In DNA, the CDR3 is TGTGCCAGCAGTCCCGGGACAGGGACCTATGGCTACACCTTC. Protein sequence: CASSPGTGTYGYTF.

This sequence joins TRBV15 and TRBJ2-3, with TRBD2 matching over 7 bases. The V gene end was trimmed by 2 bases and the J gene end by 1 base; junction bases not matched to a gene: 3. Germline V lookup: CDR1 LNHNV, CDR2 YYDKDF (reference sequence). The length of the CDR3 is 15 residues. This chain's CDR3 is CATSRKAGRTDTQYF. The CDR3, as DNA: TGTGCCACCAGCAGAAAAGCGGGGCGCACAGATACGCAGTATTTT.

The rearrangement links TRBV5-1 to TRBJ1-1; possibly TRBD1 for D (6 bases). The CDR3 loop spans 13 amino acids. From germline, CDR1 is SGHRS and CDR2 YFSETQ. Trimming removed 4 bases from V and 0 bases from J, with 7 bases in between. In DNA form, the CDR3 reads TGCGCCAGCAGCGGGACAATGAACACTGAAGCTTTCTTT. It yields the protein CASSGTMNTEAFF.

This sequence joins TRBV29-1 and TRBJ1-1; D may be TRBD1 (6 bases). Germline CDR1 is SQVTM and CDR2 is ANQGSEA. This CDR3 has 14 amino acids. Trimming removed 3 bases at V and 5 bases at J, with 16 bases between. Here the CDR3 reads CSVDYRVGVTEAFF. As DNA, the CDR3 is TGCAGCGTTGATTACAGGGTGGGTGTAACTGAAGCTTTCTTT.

The chain combines TRBV4-3 with TRBJ2-7, with a possible D match to TRBD2 (6 bases). Germline values: CDR1 LGHNA, CDR2 YSLEER. V dropped 0 bases and J dropped 0 bases, with 12 bases sitting between them. The CDR3 runs 16 residues. The CDR3 DNA reads TGCGCCAGCAGCCAAGATTGGACTATTCCCTCCTACGAGCAGTACTTC. Translation: CASSQDWTIPSYEQYF.

This rearrangement joins TRBV11-1 to TRBJ1-6; tentatively, D is TRBD1 (6 bases). Germline loops: CDR1 SGHAT, CDR2 FQDESV (reference sequence). The CDR3 runs 13 residues. Trimming left V 2 bases short and J 10 bases short, with 9 bases between. CDR3 in DNA: TGTGCCAGCAGCTTACACAGGGTCTCACCCCTCCACTTT. Its protein product is CASSLHRVSPLHF.

The chain recombines TRBV7-3 with TRBJ2-3; TRBD1 might be the D (6 bases). Germline CDR1 reads SGHTA; CDR2 reads FQGTGA. V lost 0 bases and J lost 4, with 8 bases in between. CDR3 length: 14 residues. CDR3 amino acids: CASSLTPGADTQYF. Here the CDR3 DNA reads TGTGCCAGCAGCTTAACACCAGGGGCAGATACGCAGTATTTT.

This clone was counted once. The J gene is TRBJ1-3, the V gene TRBV19; D not resolved. Deletions cut 6 bases from V and 3 bases from J, with 6 bases between. The CDR3 loop spans 12 amino acids. Germline V gene lookup returns CDR1 LNHDA and CDR2 SQIVND (reference sequence). The CDR3: CASRSGGNTIYF. DNA of the CDR3: TGTGCCAGTAGATCCGGTGGAAACACCATATATTTT.

This chain joins TRBV29-1 and TRBJ1-2; 8 positions agree with TRBD1. Germline V lookup: CDR1 SQVTM, CDR2 ANQGSEA. The CDR3 consists of 14 residues. The trim removed 3 bases at V and 6 bases at J, leaving 9 bases unmatched. Here the CDR3 reads CSVDAQGAKDGYTF. CDR3 coding DNA: TGCAGCGTTGACGCCCAGGGGGCGAAAGATGGCTACACCTTC.

This rearrangement joins TRBV5-1 to TRBJ1-6; 7 bases are a match to TRBD1. Trimming took 3 bases from V and 0 from J; bases not matched to a gene: 6. Germline CDR1 reads SGHRS; CDR2 reads YFSETQ. The CDR3 totals 17 residues. This CDR3 is CASSSTGASSYNSPLHF. As DNA, the CDR3 is TGCGCCAGCAGCTCCACAGGGGCCAGCTCCTATAATTCACCCCTCCACTTT. The entire variable domain, with the rest obtained from reference TRBV5-1 and TRBJ1-6, is as follows: KAGVTQTPRYLIKTRGQQVTLSCSPISGHRSVSWYQQTPGQGLQFLFEYFSETQRNKGNFPGRFSGRQFSNSRSEMNVSTLELGDSALYLCASSSTGASSYNSPLHFGNGTRLTVT.

This chain links TRBV28 with TRBJ1-1, with 7 nucleotides matching TRBD1. Germline lookup yields CDR1 MDHEN and CDR2 SYDVKM. The trim removed 8 bases at V and 3 bases at J, leaving 6 bases unmatched. The CDR3 has 13 amino acids. The CDR3 reads CASYRGWDTEAFF. The CDR3 nucleotides are TGTGCCAGCTACAGGGGATGGGACACTGAAGCTTTCTTT. The full variable domain, its missing parts supplied by reference TRBV28 and TRBJ1-1, is DVKVTQSSRYLVKRTGEKVFLECVQDMDHENMFWYRQDPGLGLRLIYFSYDVKMKEKGDIPEGYSVSREKKERFSLILESASTNQTSMYLCASYRGWDTEAFFGQGTRLTVV.

The chain uses TRBV13 and TRBJ2-3; 9 positions match TRBD2. This CDR3 contains 16 residues. J gave up 0 bases and V 5 bases, and 6 bases lay outside the gene matches. Germline V gives CDR1 PRHDT, CDR2 FYEKMQ (reference sequence). The CDR3 sequence: CASSHPSGGSTDTQYF. CDR3 DNA sequence: TGTGCCAGCAGCCACCCGAGCGGGGGGAGCACAGATACGCAGTATTTT.

The rearrangement uses TRBV5-5 and TRBJ2-5; 8 nucleotides line up with TRBD1. The CDR3 length is 12 residues. V dropped 9 bases and J dropped 5; count of bases not matched to a gene: 6. From germline, CDR1 is SGHKS and CDR2 YYEKEE (reference sequence). The CDR3 spells CATQGADETQYF. In DNA form, the CDR3 reads TGTGCCACCCAGGGGGCGGACGAGACCCAGTACTTC.

The J gene is TRBJ2-3, the V gene TRBV11-2; 8 positions match TRBD2. CDR1 is SGHAT and CDR2 is FQNNGV in the germline V gene. There are 17 residues in the CDR3. V was clipped by 5 bases and J by 0 bases; unmatched bases: 10. The CDR3 spells CASSIGSGGTSTDTQYF. The CDR3 DNA is TGTGCCAGCAGCATAGGGAGCGGGGGAACTAGCACAGATACGCAGTATTTT.

A remark on this clone: Other DNA variants within this sample encode the same CDR3. V is TRBV9 and J is TRBJ1-2; D is unresolved. V dropped 0 bases and J dropped 0 bases, with 3 bases sitting between them. In germline, CDR1 is SGDLS, CDR2 YYNGEE. The CDR3 length is 13 residues. Written as DNA, the CDR3 is TGTGCCAGCAGCGTAGCCACTAACTATGGCTACACCTTC. This translates into CASSVATNYGYTF.